Ten or more counts support the clone carrying this T cell receptor beta chain. The antigen remains unidentified. The data were taken from a study of cytotoxic CD8 clonotypes in ibrutinib-treated CLL. Measured with immunoSEQ multiplex PCR; TCRdb has only the in-frame clones, and not every one. The sample includes some 170,000 clones, 70% to 90% seen only once; the top ten take over 2.5%. The CDR3 is 14 amino acids. The ends lost 4 bases at V and 5 bases at J; junction bases unmatched: 6. Germline V gene data show CDR1 as MGHDK and CDR2 as SYGVNS. General observations from the study: In comparison with age-matched healthy donors, baseline clonality was higher and tracked circulating CD8+ T-cell counts. Clonality went up at the time of ibrutinib response, stayed stable in sustained remission, and later dropped back toward its baseline level at progression. Contraction or stability on treatment was seen for public clonotypes, which were uncommon.

This material consisted of PBMCs, taken at disease progression, from a patient treated with ibrutinib. The receptor's source is a human donor with chronic lymphocytic leukemia. The V gene is TRBV25-1, the J gene TRBJ1-2; 8 bases match TRBD1. The CDR3 protein is CASSGQGSHYGYTF. CDR3 nucleotide sequence: TGTGCCAGCAGTGGACAGGGGTCTCATTATGGCTACACCTTC.